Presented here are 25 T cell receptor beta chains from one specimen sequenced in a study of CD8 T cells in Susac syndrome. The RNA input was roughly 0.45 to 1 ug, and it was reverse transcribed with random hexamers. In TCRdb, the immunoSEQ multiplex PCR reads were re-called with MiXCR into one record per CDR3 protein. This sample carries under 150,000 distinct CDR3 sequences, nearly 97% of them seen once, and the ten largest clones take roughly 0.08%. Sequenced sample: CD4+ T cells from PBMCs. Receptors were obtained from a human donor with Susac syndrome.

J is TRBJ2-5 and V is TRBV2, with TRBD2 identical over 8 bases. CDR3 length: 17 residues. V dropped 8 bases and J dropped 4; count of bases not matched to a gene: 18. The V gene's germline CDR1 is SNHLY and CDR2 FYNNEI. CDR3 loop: CASSRTVAGNLLETQYF. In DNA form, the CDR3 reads TGTGCCAGCTCCCGGACGGTAGCGGGAAATTTACTAGAGACCCAGTACTTC.

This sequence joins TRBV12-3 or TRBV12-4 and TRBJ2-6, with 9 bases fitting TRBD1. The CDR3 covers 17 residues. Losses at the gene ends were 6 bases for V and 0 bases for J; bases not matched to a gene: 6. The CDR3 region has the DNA TGTGCCAGCAGGCCCGGGACAGGGCCCTCTGGGGCCAACGTCCTGACTTTC. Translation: CASRPGTGPSGANVLTF.

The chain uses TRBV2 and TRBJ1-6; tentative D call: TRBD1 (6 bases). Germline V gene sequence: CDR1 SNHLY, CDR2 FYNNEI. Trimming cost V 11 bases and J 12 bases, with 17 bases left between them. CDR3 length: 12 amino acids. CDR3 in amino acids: CAGKPGEGPLHF. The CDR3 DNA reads TGTGCCGGAAAGCCAGGGGAGGGACCCCTCCACTTT.

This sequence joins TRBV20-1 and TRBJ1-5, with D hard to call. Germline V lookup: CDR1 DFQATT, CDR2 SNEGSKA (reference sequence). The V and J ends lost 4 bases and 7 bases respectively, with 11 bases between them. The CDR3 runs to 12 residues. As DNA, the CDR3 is TGCAGTGCTATAAGAGGGTTACAGCCCCAGCATTTT. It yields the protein CSAIRGLQPQHF.

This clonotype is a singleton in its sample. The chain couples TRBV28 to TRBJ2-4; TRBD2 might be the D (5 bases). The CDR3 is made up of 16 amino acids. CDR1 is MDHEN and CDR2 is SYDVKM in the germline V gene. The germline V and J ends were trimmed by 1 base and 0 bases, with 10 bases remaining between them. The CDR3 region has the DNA TGTGCCAGCAGTTTATTCGGCGCGGGAGCCAAAAACATTCAGTACTTC. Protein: CASSLFGAGAKNIQYF.

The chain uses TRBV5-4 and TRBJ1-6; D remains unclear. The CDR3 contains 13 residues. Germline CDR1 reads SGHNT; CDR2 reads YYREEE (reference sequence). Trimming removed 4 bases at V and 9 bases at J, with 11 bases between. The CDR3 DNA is TGTGCCAGCAGCCCCCAGACGTCTTCACCCCTCCACTTT. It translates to CASSPQTSSPLHF.

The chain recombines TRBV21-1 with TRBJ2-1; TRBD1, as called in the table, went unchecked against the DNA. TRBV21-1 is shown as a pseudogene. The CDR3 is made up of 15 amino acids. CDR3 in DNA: TGTGCCAGCAGCAAATCAGGGGTACCCTACAATGAGCAGTTCTTC. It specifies CASSKSGVPYNEQFF.

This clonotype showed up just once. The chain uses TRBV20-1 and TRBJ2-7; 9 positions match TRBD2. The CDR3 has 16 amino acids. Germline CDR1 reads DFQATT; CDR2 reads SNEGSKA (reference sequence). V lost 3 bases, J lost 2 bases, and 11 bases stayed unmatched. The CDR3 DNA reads TGCAGTGCTAGGGACCCCCTTAGCGGGAGCCCCTACGAGCAGTACTTC. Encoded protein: CSARDPLSGSPYEQYF.

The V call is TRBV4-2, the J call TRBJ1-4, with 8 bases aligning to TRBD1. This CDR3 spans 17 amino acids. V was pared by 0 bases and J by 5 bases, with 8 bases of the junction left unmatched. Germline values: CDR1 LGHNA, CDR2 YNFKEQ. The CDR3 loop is CASSQDPVGTGNEKLFF. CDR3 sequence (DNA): TGTGCCAGCAGCCAAGATCCGGTGGGGACAGGAAATGAAAAACTGTTTTTT.

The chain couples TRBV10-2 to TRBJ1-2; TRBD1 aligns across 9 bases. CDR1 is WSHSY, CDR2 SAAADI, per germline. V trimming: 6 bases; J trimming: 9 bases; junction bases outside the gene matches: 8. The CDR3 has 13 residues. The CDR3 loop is CASRKETGGSYTF. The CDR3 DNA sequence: TGCGCCAGCAGGAAAGAAACAGGGGGCAGCTACACCTTC.

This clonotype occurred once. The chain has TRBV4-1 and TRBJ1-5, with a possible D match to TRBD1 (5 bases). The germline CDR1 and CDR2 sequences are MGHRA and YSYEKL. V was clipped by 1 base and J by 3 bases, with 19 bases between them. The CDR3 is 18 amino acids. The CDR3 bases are TGCGCCAGCAGCCAAGTGGGGACCGGGGCAGGGAACAATCAGCCCCAGCATTTT. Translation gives CASSQVGTGAGNNQPQHF.

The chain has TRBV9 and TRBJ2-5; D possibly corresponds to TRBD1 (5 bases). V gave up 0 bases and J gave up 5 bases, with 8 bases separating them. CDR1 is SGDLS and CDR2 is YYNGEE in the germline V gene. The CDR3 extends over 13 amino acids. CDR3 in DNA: TGTGCCAGCAGCGTAGATGGGGCGGAGACCCAGTACTTC. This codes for CASSVDGAETQYF.

The CDR3 sequence: CASSYGVINTGELFF. CDR3 sequence (DNA): TGTGCCAGCAGTTACGGGGTAATAAACACCGGGGAGCTGTTTTTT. V usage is TRBV6-2 or TRBV6-3 and J usage is TRBJ2-2; D is ambiguous. The CDR3 consists of 15 residues. Germline CDR1 reads MNHEY; CDR2 reads SVGEGT. The ends were cut back, 2 bases at V and 2 bases at J, with 9 bases in the middle.

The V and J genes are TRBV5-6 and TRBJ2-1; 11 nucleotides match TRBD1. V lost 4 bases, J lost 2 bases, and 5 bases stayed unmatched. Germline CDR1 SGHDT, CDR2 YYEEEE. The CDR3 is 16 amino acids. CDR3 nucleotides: TGTGCCAGCAGCCGCCTGGACAGGGGGCCCTACAATGAGCAGTTCTTC. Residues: CASSRLDRGPYNEQFF.

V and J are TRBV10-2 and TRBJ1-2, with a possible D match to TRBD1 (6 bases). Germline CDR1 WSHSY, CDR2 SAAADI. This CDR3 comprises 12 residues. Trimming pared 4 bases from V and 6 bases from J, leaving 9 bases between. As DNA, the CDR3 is TGCGCCAGCAGTGGACAGGTGGATGGCTACACCTTC. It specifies CASSGQVDGYTF.

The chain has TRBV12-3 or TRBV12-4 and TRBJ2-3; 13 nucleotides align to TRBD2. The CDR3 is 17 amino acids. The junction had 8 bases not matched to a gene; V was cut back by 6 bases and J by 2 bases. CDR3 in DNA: TGTGCCAGCAGCCTCGGACTAGCGGGGGACCTCACAGATACGCAGTATTTT. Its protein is CASSLGLAGDLTDTQYF.

The DNA of the CDR3 is TGTGCCAGCAGTGAATACACGGCTAACTATGGCTACACCTTC. This sequence encodes CASSEYTANYGYTF. The rearrangement uses TRBV2 and TRBJ1-2, with D uncertain. The CDR3 sequence is 14 residues long. The V gene's germline CDR1 is SNHLY and CDR2 FYNNEI. V lost 2 bases to trimming and J lost 0 bases, with 7 bases between them.

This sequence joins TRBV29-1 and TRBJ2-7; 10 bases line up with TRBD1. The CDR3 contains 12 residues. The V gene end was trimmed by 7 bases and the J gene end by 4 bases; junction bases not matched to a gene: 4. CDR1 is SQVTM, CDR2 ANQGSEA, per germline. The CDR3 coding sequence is TGCAGCGCCGGACAGGGGGGGTACGAGCAGTACTTC. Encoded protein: CSAGQGGYEQYF.

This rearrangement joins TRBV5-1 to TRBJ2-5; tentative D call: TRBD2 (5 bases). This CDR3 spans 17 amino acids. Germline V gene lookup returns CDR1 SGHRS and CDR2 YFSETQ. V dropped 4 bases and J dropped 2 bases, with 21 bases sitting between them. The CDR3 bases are TGCGCCAGCAGCCGCCGAGGAGCGGCGGCAGGACAAGAGACCCAGTACTTC. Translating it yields CASSRRGAAAGQETQYF. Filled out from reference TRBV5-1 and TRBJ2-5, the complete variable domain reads KAGVTQTPRYLIKTRGQQVTLSCSPISGHRSVSWYQQTPGQGLQFLFEYFSETQRNKGNFPGRFSGRQFSNSRSEMNVSTLELGDSALYLCASSRRGAAAGQETQYFGPGTRLLVL.

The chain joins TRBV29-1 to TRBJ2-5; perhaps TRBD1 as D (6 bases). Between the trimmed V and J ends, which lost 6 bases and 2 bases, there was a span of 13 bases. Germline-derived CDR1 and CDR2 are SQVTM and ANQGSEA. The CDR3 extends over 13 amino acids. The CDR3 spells CSVPGQLQETQYF. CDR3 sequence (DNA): TGCAGCGTCCCCGGACAGCTGCAAGAGACCCAGTACTTC.

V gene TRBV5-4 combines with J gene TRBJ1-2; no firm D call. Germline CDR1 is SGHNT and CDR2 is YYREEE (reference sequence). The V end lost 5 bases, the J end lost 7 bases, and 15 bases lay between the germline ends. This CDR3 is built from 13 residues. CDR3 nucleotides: TGTGCCAGCAGTCCCCCGGGCCCCGGTGGCTACACCTTC. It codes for CASSPPGPGGYTF.

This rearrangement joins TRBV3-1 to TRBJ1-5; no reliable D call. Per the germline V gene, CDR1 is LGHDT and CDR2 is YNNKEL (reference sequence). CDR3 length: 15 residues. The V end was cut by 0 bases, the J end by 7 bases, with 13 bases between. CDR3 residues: CASSQDVGSGQPQHF. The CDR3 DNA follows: TGTGCCAGCAGCCAAGATGTGGGATCGGGGCAGCCCCAGCATTTT. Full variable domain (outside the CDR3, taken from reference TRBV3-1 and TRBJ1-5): DTAVSQTPKYLVTQMGNDKSIKCEQNLGHDTMYWYKQDSKKFLKIMFSYNNKELIINETVPNRFSPKSPDKAHLNLHINSLELGDSAVYFCASSQDVGSGQPQHFGDGTRLSIL.

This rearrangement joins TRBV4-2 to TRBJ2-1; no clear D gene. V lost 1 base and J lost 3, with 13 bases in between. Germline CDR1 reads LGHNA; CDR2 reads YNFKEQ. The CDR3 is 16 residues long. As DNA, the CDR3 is TGTGCCAGCAGCCAAGTTCTTAACTACAACTACAATGAGCAGTTCTTC. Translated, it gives CASSQVLNYNYNEQFF.

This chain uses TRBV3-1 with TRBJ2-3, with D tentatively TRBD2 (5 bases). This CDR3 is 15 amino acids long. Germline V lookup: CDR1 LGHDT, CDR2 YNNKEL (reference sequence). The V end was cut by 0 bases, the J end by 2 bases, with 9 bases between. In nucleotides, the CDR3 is TGTGCCAGCAGCCAAGATGGGCTAGCCACAGATACGCAGTATTTT. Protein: CASSQDGLATDTQYF.

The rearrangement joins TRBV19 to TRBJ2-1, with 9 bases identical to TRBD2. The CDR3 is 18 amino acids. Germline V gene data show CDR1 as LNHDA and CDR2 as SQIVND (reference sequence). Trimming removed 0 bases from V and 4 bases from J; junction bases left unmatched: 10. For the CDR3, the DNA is TGTGCCAGTAGTATAGAAGGCGAACTAGCGGGCCTTTACAATGAGCAGTTCTTC. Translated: CASSIEGELAGLYNEQFF.